This T cell receptor beta chain is drawn from a study of T cell therapy after organ transplantation. Turning to this clone: Its target is not known.

V gave up 2 bases and J gave up 6 bases, with 5 bases separating them. The CDR3 runs to 12 residues. CDR1 and CDR2 (germline): MNHEY, SMNVEV (reference sequence). TCRdb's copy holds only in-frame clones and misses some; the assay was immunoSEQ multiplex PCR. The sample holds some 48,000 clones, about 95% seen once. Regarding the study as a whole: Poor CD8+ T cell yield may explain few expansions in nonresponders. Reconstitution after therapy seemingly combined transferred and product-undetected endogenous clonotypes. Lower pretherapy CD8 clonality went with larger post-therapy fold change.

The clonotype originates from a human patient who had received a solid organ transplant and had CMV disease. The rearrangement uses TRBV27 and TRBJ2-1; no clear D gene. Sequenced here: CD8+ T cells from blood, sampled before autologous CMV-specific T cell therapy. CDR3 loop: CASSLSRNEQFF. The CDR3 nucleotides read TGTGCCAGCAGTTTAAGCCGCAATGAGCAGTTCTTC.